The source of this T cell receptor (beta chain) is a study of shared clonotypes between healthy human individuals. The CDR3 length is 16 residues. CDR1 is SEHNR, CDR2 FQNEAQ, per germline (reference sequence). The V gene lost 5 bases and the J gene lost 5 bases, with 21 bases spanning the gap. Naive-designated CD8 cells lacked CD45RO, were positively enriched for CCR7, and omitted terminally differentiated effector memory CD45RA+ cells. Clones were sequenced by immunoSEQ multiplex PCR, and TCRdb holds only the in-frame ones, with some missing. The repertoire holds hundreds of thousands of clones, 90% to 95% seen once, with about 24% in the top ten.

The sequencing input was naive CD8+ T cells sorted from blood. The clonotype originates from a man aged 25 to 40 in good health. The rearrangement uses TRBV7-9 and TRBJ2-5, with D possibly matching TRBD1 (6 bases). CDR3 in DNA: TGTGCCAGCAGCCAATCCCAGGGGATGCGTATTGAGACCCAGTACTTC. Translated: CASSQSQGMRIETQYF.